A selection of T cell receptor beta chains follows, all from one sample in a study of long-term antiretroviral therapy in people with HIV. Clones were sequenced by immunoSEQ multiplex PCR, and TCRdb holds only the in-frame ones, with some missing. Here the sample spans 30,000 to 40,000 clones, 80% to 85% being singletons. The material sequenced was unsorted PBMCs, taken 1.5 years after starting antiretroviral therapy. These receptors were obtained from a man in his late teens or twenties with HIV. The CDR3 runs from the conserved cysteine through the conserved F or W. D genes are given only for firm matches. The size entry is marked missing in some rows and otherwise reads once, few, many or a size class.

d_call clone_size j_call v_call cdr3_aa cdr3_nt
TRBD2 NA TRBJ2-1 TRBV11-2 CASSHTSGGDNEQFF TGTGCCAGCAGCCACACTAGCGGGGGGGACAATGAGCAGTTCTTC
TRBD1 NA TRBJ1-5 TRBV27 CASSLGQGMPQHF TGTGCCAGCAGTCTGGGACAGGGAATGCCCCAGCATTTT
NA NA TRBJ1-1 TRBV5-1 CASSLVAEGRRTEAFF TGCGCCAGCAGCTTGGTGGCAGAAGGGCGCAGGACTGAAGCTTTCTTT
NA NA TRBJ1-2 TRBV19 CASGGEGSSYTF TGTGCCAGCGGGGGCGAGGGTAGTAGCTACACCTTC
NA NA TRBJ1-5 TRBV6-6 CASSWGGAGPHQPQHF TGTGCCAGCAGTTGGGGCGGGGCAGGTCCACACCAGCCCCAGCATTTT
TRBD1 NA TRBJ1-5 TRBV30 CAWSPLRRGQVSRVGYQPQHF TGTGCCTGGAGTCCCCTCCGCAGGGGGCAAGTTTCCCGGGTCGGATATCAGCCCCAGCATTTT
NA NA TRBJ2-5 TRBV13 CASSSRRVQETQYF TGTGCCAGCAGCTCCCGGAGGGTTCAAGAGACCCAGTACTTC
TRBD1 NA TRBJ2-2 TRBV7-9 CASSRTGDSGELFF TGTGCCAGCAGCCGGACAGGGGATTCCGGGGAGCTGTTTTTT
TRBD2 NA TRBJ2-1 TRBV5-1 CASNPGTSGDREQFF TGCGCCAGCAACCCCGGGACTAGCGGGGACAGAGAGCAGTTCTTC
NA NA TRBJ2-1 TRBV5-1 CASREGSYAYNEQFF TGCGCCAGCAGAGAGGGGTCATACGCATACAATGAGCAGTTCTTC
NA NA TRBJ1-2 TRBV28 CASAGYGYTF TGTGCCAGCGCTGGCTATGGCTACACCTTC
NA NA TRBJ2-7 TRBV5-1 CASSFTSRGGHEQYF TGCGCCAGCAGCTTTACTAGCAGGGGGGGGCACGAGCAGTACTTC
NA NA TRBJ1-1 TRBV11-2 CASSPRTGLTEAFF TGTGCCAGCAGCCCGAGGACGGGGCTCACTGAAGCTTTCTTT
TRBD2 NA TRBJ2-1 TRBV6-5 CASRPLLAGGDEQFF TGTGCCAGCAGGCCTCTTCTAGCGGGGGGCGATGAGCAGTTCTTC
NA NA TRBJ2-3 TRBV5-1 CASSLASSTDTQYF TGCGCCAGCAGCTTGGCTAGCAGCACAGATACGCAGTATTTT
NA NA TRBJ2-5 TRBV5-4 CASSRPGGSVQETQYF TGTGCCAGCAGCCGCCCCGGGGGTAGCGTTCAAGAGACCCAGTACTTC
NA NA TRBJ1-2 TRBV2 CASRSGTELYGYTF TGTGCCAGCAGATCCGGGACCGAGCTCTATGGCTACACCTTC
TRBD1 NA TRBJ1-1 TRBV7-2 CASSWGQLNTEAFF TGTGCCAGCAGCTGGGGACAGTTGAACACTGAAGCTTTCTTT
TRBD1 once TRBJ1-1 TRBV29-1 CSVTTGRGEAFF TGCAGCGTTACGACAGGGCGTGGTGAAGCTTTCTTT
NA NA TRBJ2-7 TRBV4-1 CASSQDSTPGKFYEQYF TGCGCCAGCAGCCAAGATTCCACGCCAGGGAAATTCTACGAGCAGTACTTC
TRBD1 NA TRBJ1-2 TRBV7-2 CASSPDRGFYGYTF TGTGCCAGCAGTCCGGACAGGGGGTTCTATGGCTACACCTTC
NA NA TRBJ2-7 TRBV4-3 CASSQDFASYEQYF TGCGCCAGCAGCCAAGACTTCGCCTCCTACGAGCAGTACTTC
NA NA TRBJ2-2 TRBV18 CASSRKESTGELFF TGTGCCAGCTCACGCAAAGAAAGCACCGGGGAGCTGTTTTTT
TRBD1 NA TRBJ2-6 TRBV6-5 CASRNRGSGANVLTF TGTGCCAGCAGAAACAGGGGGTCTGGGGCCAACGTCCTGACTTTC
TRBD1 NA TRBJ1-4 TRBV5-6 CASSLRPRDSGEKLFF TGTGCCAGCAGCTTAAGGCCCCGGGACAGTGGGGAAAAACTGTTTTTT
NA NA TRBJ1-1 TRBV7-9 CASSLGLGSTEAFF TGTGCCAGCAGCTTAGGACTGGGGAGCACTGAAGCTTTCTTT
TRBD2 NA TRBJ2-5 TRBV5-1 CASSLLAGGSQETQYF TGCGCCAGCAGCTTGCTAGCGGGAGGGAGCCAAGAGACCCAGTACTTC
TRBD2 NA TRBJ2-3 TRBV18 CASSPLAGGNTDTQYF TGTGCCAGCTCACCTCTAGCGGGAGGGAACACAGATACGCAGTATTTT
TRBD1 large TRBJ1-4 TRBV2 CASSRQGVEEKLFF TGTGCCAGCAGTCGACAGGGGGTTGAGGAAAAACTGTTTTTT
NA NA TRBJ1-2 TRBV5-4 CASRRDGGPNYGYTF TGTGCCAGCAGGCGCGATGGGGGTCCCAACTATGGCTACACCTTC
NA NA TRBJ1-4 TRBV14 CASSQRAGNLLATNEKLFF TGTGCCAGCAGCCAAAGGGCAGGGAATCTACTTGCAACTAATGAAAAACTGTTTTTT
TRBD1 NA TRBJ1-2 TRBV6-1 CASSGPDRARHGYTF TGTGCCAGCAGTGGCCCAGACAGGGCTCGTCATGGCTACACCTTC
NA NA TRBJ2-1 TRBV6-6 CASSYTYNEQFF TGTGCCAGCAGTTACACCTACAATGAGCAGTTCTTC
TRBD1 few TRBJ2-7 TRBV27 CASSFVAGGDEQYF TGTGCCAGCAGTTTTGTGGCAGGGGGCGACGAGCAGTACTTC
NA NA TRBJ2-1 TRBV7-2 CASSPQRHNNNEQFF TGTGCCAGCAGCCCTCAGCGCCATAACAACAATGAGCAGTTCTTC
TRBD2 NA TRBJ2-3 TRBV7-2 CASSLSGTRPTDTQYF TGTGCCAGCAGCCTCTCCGGGACTAGGCCCACAGATACGCAGTATTTT
NA NA TRBJ2-5 TRBV18 CASSPPGAGLRETQYF TGTGCCAGCTCACCCCCCGGGGCAGGACTAAGAGAGACCCAGTACTTC
TRBD2 few TRBJ2-1 TRBV19 CASSAGPFNEQFF TGTGCCAGTTCAGCGGGACCCTTCAATGAGCAGTTCTTC
NA NA TRBJ1-2 TRBV18 CASSPQQGSNYGYTF TGTGCCAGCTCACCACAGCAGGGATCTAACTATGGCTACACCTTC
NA NA TRBJ2-7 TRBV11-2 CASSRMGAPRQYF TGTGCCAGCAGTCGGATGGGGGCACCTCGTCAGTACTTC
NA NA TRBJ1-5 TRBV6-5 CASSGPLGPQHF TGTGCCAGCAGTGGTCCTTTGGGGCCCCAGCATTTT
NA NA TRBJ2-7 TRBV5-1 CASSPGGENYEQYF TGCGCCAGCAGCCCCGGCGGAGAGAACTACGAGCAGTACTTC
NA NA TRBJ1-5 TRBV27 CASRVRAGNQPQHF TGTGCCAGCAGGGTCCGGGCCGGCAATCAGCCCCAGCATTTT
NA NA TRBJ2-3 TRBV7-9 CASSSLGGALTDTQYF TGTGCCAGCAGTTCCCTAGGGGGAGCGCTCACAGATACGCAGTATTTT